These 17 T cell receptor beta chains were sequenced from one sample in a study of tumor and adjacent non-tumor tissue in lung cancer. TCRbeta libraries were built with three rounds of nested PCR, modified from ARM-PCR. TCRdb passed the multiplex PCR reads through MiXCR, listing each CDR3 protein once. The repertoire holds over 35,000 distinct CDR3 sequences, with less than 65% as singletons. No cell sorting was done before RNA was extracted from the tissue. More than 3 cm separated this lung sample from the edge of the tumor. The sample consisted of distant non-tumor lung tissue. These receptors all stem from a man aged 50-60 years with non-small cell lung cancer.

The J gene is TRBJ2-7, the V gene TRBV19, with D perhaps TRBD1 (6 bases). Trimming took off 10 bases at V and 5 bases at J, with 21 bases between the two ends. The CDR3 loop spans 14 amino acids. The V gene's germline CDR1 is LNHDA and CDR2 SQIVND (reference sequence). The DNA of the CDR3 is TGTGCCAACTCCTTGGGCCTCACAGGGAACGAGCAGTACTTC. This translates into CANSLGLTGNEQYF. Looking up the rest from reference TRBV19 and TRBJ2-7 gives the full variable domain: DGGITQSPKYLFRKEGQNVTLSCEQNLNHDAMYWYRQDPGQGLRLIYYSQIVNDFQKGDIAEGYSVSREKKESFPLTVTSAQKNPTAFYLCANSLGLTGNEQYFGPGTRLTVT.

Worth noting for this clonotype: A single base separates this from a much larger clone, so it may be a read error. The chain links TRBV20-1 to TRBJ1-5; TRBD1 matches 8 bases. This CDR3 comprises 15 residues. Germline loops: CDR1 DFQATT, CDR2 SNEGSKA (reference sequence). CDR3 DNA sequence: TGCAGTGTTAGACCGGGACAGGCTTACAATCAGCCCCAGCATTTT. It specifies CSVRPGQAYNQPQHF.

In regard to this clonotype: A much larger clone differs by one base, so this may be a read error. Here the CDR3 reads CASSFGTSGGGAQYF. CDR3 DNA: TGTGCCAGCAGCTTTGGGACTAGCGGTGGCGGGGCCCAGTACTTC. The chain joins TRBV5-4 to TRBJ2-5, with 11 bases matching TRBD2. Germline assignment: CDR1 SGHNT and CDR2 YYREEE (reference sequence). The trim removed 2 bases at V and 9 bases at J, leaving 9 bases unmatched. The CDR3 is made up of 15 amino acids.

This clonotype was recorded many times. One end of the junction is discordant with germline, which a read error may explain. The rearrangement joins TRBV20-1 to TRBJ2-1; TRBD2 aligns across 8 bases. The germline V gene encodes CDR1 DFQATT and CDR2 SNEGSKA (reference sequence). The CDR3 contains 13 residues. CDR3 nucleotides: TGCAATGCTTGGACTAGCAGGAACAATGAGCAGTTCTTC. It yields the protein CNAWTSRNNEQFF.

With regard to this clonotype: A clone one base away is much larger, so this may be a read error. The chain couples TRBV24-1 to TRBJ2-1; 9 bases fit TRBD1. Germline-derived CDR1 and CDR2 are KGHDR and SFDVKD. The CDR3 sequence is 15 residues long. The CDR3 region has the DNA TGTGCCACCAGTGATCTGGGACAGGGATACAATGAGCGGTTCTTC. Residues: CATSDLGQGYNERFF.

A word on this clonotype: Mismatch with germline at one junction end may stem from a read error. CDR3 sequence: CAISGGDWLYGQYF. The DNA of the CDR3 is TGCGCCATCAGCGGGGGGGACTGGCTCTACGGGCAGTACTTC. The rearrangement links TRBV10-3 to TRBJ2-7; the match to TRBD2 covers 10 bases. The CDR3 loop spans 14 amino acids. Germline CDR1 ENHRY, CDR2 SYGVKD.

The chain is built from TRBV20-1 and TRBJ2-1; D possibly corresponds to TRBD2 (5 bases). The CDR3 spans 18 residues. Per germline, CDR1 DFQATT and CDR2 SNEGSKA (reference sequence). V was pared by 0 bases and J by 0 bases, with 18 bases between. This CDR3 is CSARDQKIERFSYNEQFF. CDR3 coding DNA: TGCAGTGCTAGAGATCAGAAGATCGAGCGGTTCTCCTACAATGAGCAGTTCTTC.

This clonotype has at least ten counts. As DNA, the CDR3 is TGTGCCAGCAGCTTAAATGCCAATGAGCAGTTCTTC. The encoded protein is CASSLNANEQFF. The rearrangement joins TRBV11-3 to TRBJ2-1; D not resolved. V was cut by 2 bases and J by 6 bases, with 5 bases left in between. The CDR3 is 12 amino acids. The V gene's germline CDR1 is SGHNT and CDR2 YENEEA.

In the case of this clonotype: This clone may be a read error of a much larger clone one base away. V and J are TRBV5-5 and TRBJ2-1; weak D call: TRBD2 (5 bases). The CDR3 sequence is 13 residues long. CDR1 and CDR2 from the germline V gene are SGHKS and YYEKEE (reference sequence). CDR3 in amino acids: CANSLTHTGEQFF. DNA of the CDR3: TGTGCCAACAGCTTGACCCATACGGGGGAGCAGTTCTTC.

This clonotype was recorded a few times. A much larger clone lies one base from this, so it may be a read error. V gene TRBV29-1 combines with J gene TRBJ2-5; 7 nucleotides agree with TRBD2. J lost 7 bases, V lost 8 bases, and 19 bases had no gene match. CDR3 length: 15 residues. Germline CDR1 SQVTM, CDR2 ANQGSEA. CDR3 residues: CSIGSGGVPGGTQYF. The CDR3 DNA sequence: TGCAGCATCGGATCTGGCGGGGTTCCGGGGGGGACCCAGTACTTC.

Turning to this clonotype: This may be a read error, as it is one base from a much larger clone. This CDR3 is CVSSPGGGYEKLFF. The CDR3 coding sequence is TGTGTCAGCAGTCCTGGGGGGGGCTATGAAAAACTGTTTTTT. V gene TRBV6-1 combines with J gene TRBJ1-4; D is possibly TRBD1 (6 bases). Germline-derived CDR1 and CDR2 are MNHNS and SASEGT. CDR3 length: 14 amino acids.

Comment on this clonotype: The junction does not match germline at one end; this may be a read error. J is TRBJ2-3 and V is TRBV11-2; 10 nucleotides align to TRBD2. This CDR3 contains 12 residues. CDR1 is SGHAT, CDR2 FQNNGV, per germline. The CDR3 protein is CTSSFLGLARNF. DNA of the CDR3: TGTACCAGCAGTTTCCTGGGACTAGCGAGAAATTTT.

In the case of this clonotype: Germline and junction disagree at one end, which may indicate a read error. The rearrangement links TRBV11-2 to TRBJ2-7; TRBD1 might be the D (6 bases). Per germline, CDR1 SGHAT and CDR2 FQNNGV. There are 15 residues in the CDR3. The CDR3 region is CACSFSQTGSYEQYF. The CDR3 coding sequence is TGTGCCTGCAGCTTTAGCCAGACAGGCTCCTATGAGCAGTACTTC.

Turning to this clonotype: This sequence may be a read error, since a much larger clone differs from it by one base. The rearrangement links TRBV11-3 to TRBJ2-3; tentatively, D is TRBD1 or TRBD2 (6 bases each). The CDR3 loop spans 11 amino acids. Germline values: CDR1 SGHNT, CDR2 YENEEA. The germline V and J ends were trimmed by 7 bases and 8 bases, with 10 bases remaining between them. CDR3: CASNGGGTQYF. In DNA form, the CDR3 reads TGTGCCAGCAACGGAGGGGGTACGCAGTATTTT.

This clonotype was counted ten times or more. The rearrangement uses TRBV5-4 and TRBJ2-7; 11 bases match TRBD1. The CDR3 is 15 residues long. Germline lookup yields CDR1 SGHNT and CDR2 YYREEE (reference sequence). V was pared by 4 bases and J by 2 bases, with 5 bases of the junction left unmatched. The DNA for the CDR3 is TGTGCCAGCAGCATAGGGGGACAGGGGGCCTACGAGCAGTACTTC. Translation gives CASSIGGQGAYEQYF.

The J gene is TRBJ1-1, the V gene TRBV7-9; tentatively, D is TRBD1 (6 bases). CDR3 length equals 15 residues. Germline CDR1 reads SEHNR; CDR2 reads FQNEAQ (reference sequence). Here the CDR3 DNA reads TGTCCCGGCAGATACTACTCACAGGGCGGGACTGAAGCTTTCTTT. This codes for CPGRYYSQGGTEAFF.

As for this clonotype: This may stem from a read error, because a much larger clone lies one nucleotide away. V is TRBV24-1 and J is TRBJ2-2, with D maybe TRBD2 (5 bases). Germline values: CDR1 KGHDR, CDR2 SFDVKD. The CDR3 has 15 residues. The CDR3 region has the DNA TGTGCCACCAGTGATCCTAGAGTGAACACCGGGGAGCTGTTATTT. Its protein product is CATSDPRVNTGELLF.